In this sample, the clone carrying this T cell receptor (beta chain) turned up once. Regarding treatment: roughly 20 received Ad26.COV2.S at low or high dose, single or two shots; about 5 received placebo; per-sample allocation not given. Specimens were obtained on day 63 following the first vaccine or placebo injection. The V end was cut by 0 bases, the J end by 3 bases, with 5 bases between. The CDR3 length is 13 residues. Germline V gives CDR1 LGHDT, CDR2 YNNKEL (reference sequence). Only in-frame clones appear in the TCRdb table, and some are missing; sequencing was by immunoSEQ multiplex PCR. The sample records around 340,000 clones, 80% to 90% being singletons. These data come from a study of Ad26.COV2.S vaccination and SARS-CoV-2 variants. The overall study: It was the COV1001 Ad26.COV2.S trial arm that included the donor.

The input for sequencing was peripheral blood, taken in a trial of Ad26.COV2.S vaccine versus placebo. J is TRBJ1-1 and V is TRBV3-1 (or the pseudogene TRBV3-2); D remains unclear. This clonotype was obtained from a person aged 18-60 years who received the Ad26.COV2.S COVID-19 vaccine or a placebo. The CDR3 spells CASSQDRHTEAFF. Written as DNA, the CDR3 is TGTGCCAGCAGCCAAGACAGACACACTGAAGCTTTCTTT.